This TCR beta chain was profiled in a study of beta chain features in type 1 diabetes. This clone came up a few times. Its antigen remains unknown. CDR3 length: 15 residues. The ends were cut back, 4 bases at V and 1 base at J, with 14 bases in the middle. The V gene's germline CDR1 is SGHRS and CDR2 YFSETQ. In total, each donor contributed a single heparinised blood draw that averaged about 100 mL. CD4+ cells of the naive, central memory, regulatory and stem cell-like memory types were sorted via CD45RO/CCR7/CD25/CD127/CD95/CD27. Findings and limits, study-wide: In type 1 diabetes patients, VDJ junctions had fewer insertions; deletions at these junctions were more frequent. People with Type 1 diabetes carried modestly yet significantly shorter TCRB CDR3s in all four CD4+ subsets. Patients' naive, central memory and Treg TCRB repertoires seemed closer to one another than those of healthy donors.

What was sequenced were expressed TCRB transcripts, since all of the isolated RNA had been reverse transcribed. Assay used: immunoSEQ multiplex PCR; TCRdb lists only in-frame clones, some missing. The profile shows under 850,000 clones, over 10% of them singletons. The gene calls are TRBV5-1 and TRBJ1-1; unclear D gene. Sequencing was done on a sample of naive CD4+ T cells from blood. This TCR was sampled from a man between 18 and 29 years old with type 1 diabetes. CDR3 bases: TGCGCCAGCAGCCCCAATGCCGGGAAGAACACTGAAGCTTTCTTT. This encodes CASSPNAGKNTEAFF.